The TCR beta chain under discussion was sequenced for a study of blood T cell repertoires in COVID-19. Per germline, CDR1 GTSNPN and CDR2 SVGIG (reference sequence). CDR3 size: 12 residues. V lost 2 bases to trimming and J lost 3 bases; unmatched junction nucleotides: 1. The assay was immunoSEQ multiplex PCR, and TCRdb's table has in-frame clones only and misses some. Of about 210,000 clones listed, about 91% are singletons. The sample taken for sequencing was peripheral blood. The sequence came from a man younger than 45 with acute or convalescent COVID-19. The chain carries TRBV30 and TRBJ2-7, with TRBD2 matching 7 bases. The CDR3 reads CAWSRGGYEQYF. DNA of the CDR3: TGTGCCTGGAGTCGCGGGGGCTACGAGCAGTACTTC.